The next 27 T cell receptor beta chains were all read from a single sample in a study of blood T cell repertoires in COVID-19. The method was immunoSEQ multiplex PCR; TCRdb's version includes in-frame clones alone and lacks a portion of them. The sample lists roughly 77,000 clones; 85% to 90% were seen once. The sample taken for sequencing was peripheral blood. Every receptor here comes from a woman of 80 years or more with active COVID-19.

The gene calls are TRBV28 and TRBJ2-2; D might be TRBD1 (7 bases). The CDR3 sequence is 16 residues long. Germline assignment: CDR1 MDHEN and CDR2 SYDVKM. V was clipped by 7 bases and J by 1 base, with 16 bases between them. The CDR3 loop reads CASTSVRDRNTGELFF. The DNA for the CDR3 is TGTGCCAGCACCTCTGTGCGGGACAGGAACACCGGGGAGCTGTTTTTT.

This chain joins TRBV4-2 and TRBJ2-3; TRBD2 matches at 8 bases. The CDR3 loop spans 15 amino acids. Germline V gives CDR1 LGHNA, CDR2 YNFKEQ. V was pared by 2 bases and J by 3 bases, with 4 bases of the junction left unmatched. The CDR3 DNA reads TGTGCCAGCAGCCAATGGACTAGCAGAACAGATACGCAGTATTTT. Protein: CASSQWTSRTDTQYF.

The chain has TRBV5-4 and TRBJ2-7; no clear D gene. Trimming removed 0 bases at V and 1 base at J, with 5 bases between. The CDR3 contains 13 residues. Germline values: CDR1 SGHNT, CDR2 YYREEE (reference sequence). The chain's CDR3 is CASSLDLSYEQYF. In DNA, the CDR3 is TGTGCCAGCAGCTTGGACCTATCCTACGAGCAGTACTTC.

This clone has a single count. The CDR3 spells CASSRKDTSTDTQYF. CDR3 sequence (DNA): TGTGCCAGCAGCCGTAAGGACACCAGCACAGATACGCAGTATTTT. The chain is built from TRBV11-1 and TRBJ2-3; D possibly corresponds to TRBD1 (5 bases). The V end lost 5 bases, the J end lost 0 bases, and 12 bases lay between the germline ends. The length of the CDR3 is 15 residues. The germline V gene encodes CDR1 SGHAT and CDR2 FQDESV (reference sequence).

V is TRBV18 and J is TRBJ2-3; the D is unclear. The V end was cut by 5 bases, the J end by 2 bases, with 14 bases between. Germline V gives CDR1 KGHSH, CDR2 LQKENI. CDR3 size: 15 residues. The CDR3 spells CASSEYNAFTDTQYF. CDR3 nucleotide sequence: TGTGCCAGCTCAGAATACAACGCCTTCACAGATACGCAGTATTTT.

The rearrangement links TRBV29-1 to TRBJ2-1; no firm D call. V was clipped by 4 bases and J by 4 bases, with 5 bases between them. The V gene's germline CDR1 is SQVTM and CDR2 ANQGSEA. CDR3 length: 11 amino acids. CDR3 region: CSVAVYNEQFF. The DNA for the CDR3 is TGCAGCGTTGCAGTATACAATGAGCAGTTCTTC.

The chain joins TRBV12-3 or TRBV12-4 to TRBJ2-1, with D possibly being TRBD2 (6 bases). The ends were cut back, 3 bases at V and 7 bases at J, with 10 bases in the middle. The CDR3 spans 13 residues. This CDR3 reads CASSLISGNEQFF. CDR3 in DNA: TGTGCCAGCAGTTTGATTAGCGGTAATGAGCAGTTCTTC.

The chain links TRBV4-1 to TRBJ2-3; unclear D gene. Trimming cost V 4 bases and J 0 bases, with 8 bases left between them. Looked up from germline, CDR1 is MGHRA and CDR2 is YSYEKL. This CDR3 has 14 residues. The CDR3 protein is CASSRGESTDTQYF. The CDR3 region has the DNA TGCGCCAGCAGCCGAGGAGAAAGCACAGATACGCAGTATTTT.

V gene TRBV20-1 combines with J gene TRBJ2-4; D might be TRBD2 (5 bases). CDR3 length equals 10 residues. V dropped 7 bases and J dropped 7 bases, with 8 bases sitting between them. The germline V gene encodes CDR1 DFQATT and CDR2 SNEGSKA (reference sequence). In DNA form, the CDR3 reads TGCAGTGTTGGACTGAACATTCAGTACTTC. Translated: CSVGLNIQYF.

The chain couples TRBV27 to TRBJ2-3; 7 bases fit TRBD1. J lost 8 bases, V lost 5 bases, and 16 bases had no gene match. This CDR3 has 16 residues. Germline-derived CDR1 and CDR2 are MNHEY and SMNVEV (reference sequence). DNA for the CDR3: TGTGCCAGCAGTATAGACAGGGTCCGAACAGGGATTACGCAGTATTTT. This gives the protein CASSIDRVRTGITQYF.

As DNA, the CDR3 is TGTGCCAGCAGCGACCTTCCAGGGGTTGGCTACACCTTC. Its protein product is CASSDLPGVGYTF. This chain connects TRBV7-3 to TRBJ1-2; weak D call: TRBD1 (6 bases). V lost 5 bases and J 7 bases, leaving 14 bases between the germline ends. Germline V gene lookup returns CDR1 SGHTA and CDR2 FQGTGA. The CDR3 covers 13 residues. Looking up the rest from reference TRBV7-3 and TRBJ1-2 gives the full variable domain: GAGVSQTPSNKVTEKGKYVELRCDPISGHTALYWYRQSLGQGPEFLIYFQGTGAADDSGLPNDRFFAVRPEGSVSTLKIQRTERGDSAVYLCASSDLPGVGYTFGSGTRLTVV.

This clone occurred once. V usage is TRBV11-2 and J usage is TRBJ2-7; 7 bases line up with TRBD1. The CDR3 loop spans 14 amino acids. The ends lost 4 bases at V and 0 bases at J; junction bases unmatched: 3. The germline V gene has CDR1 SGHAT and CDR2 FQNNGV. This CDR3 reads CASSSRQGSYEQYF. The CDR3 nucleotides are TGTGCCAGCAGCTCGCGACAGGGCTCCTACGAGCAGTACTTC.

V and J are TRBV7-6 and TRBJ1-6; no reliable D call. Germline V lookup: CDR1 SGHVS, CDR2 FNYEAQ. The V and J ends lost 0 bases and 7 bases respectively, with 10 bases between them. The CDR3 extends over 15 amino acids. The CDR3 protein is CASSLAGAANSPLHF. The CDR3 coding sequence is TGTGCCAGCAGCTTAGCAGGCGCGGCAAATTCACCCCTCCACTTT.

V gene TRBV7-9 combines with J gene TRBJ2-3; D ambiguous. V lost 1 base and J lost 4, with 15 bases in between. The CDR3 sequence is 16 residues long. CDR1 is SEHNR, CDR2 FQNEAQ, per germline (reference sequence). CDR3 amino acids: CASSLGARFNADTQYF. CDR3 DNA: TGTGCCAGCAGCTTAGGGGCCCGGTTTAACGCAGATACGCAGTATTTT.

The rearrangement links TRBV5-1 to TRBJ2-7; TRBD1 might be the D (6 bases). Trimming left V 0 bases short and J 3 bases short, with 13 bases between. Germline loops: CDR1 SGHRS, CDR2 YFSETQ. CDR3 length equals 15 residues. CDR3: CASSLGTANYYEQYF. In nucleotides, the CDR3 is TGCGCCAGCAGCTTGGGGACAGCCAACTACTACGAGCAGTACTTC.

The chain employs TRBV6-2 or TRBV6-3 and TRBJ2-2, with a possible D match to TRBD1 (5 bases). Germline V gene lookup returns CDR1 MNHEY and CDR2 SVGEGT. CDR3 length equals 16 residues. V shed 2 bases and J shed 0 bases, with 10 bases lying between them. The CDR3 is CASSYVGPSNTGELFF. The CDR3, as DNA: TGTGCCAGCAGTTACGTGGGGCCGTCGAACACCGGGGAGCTGTTTTTT.

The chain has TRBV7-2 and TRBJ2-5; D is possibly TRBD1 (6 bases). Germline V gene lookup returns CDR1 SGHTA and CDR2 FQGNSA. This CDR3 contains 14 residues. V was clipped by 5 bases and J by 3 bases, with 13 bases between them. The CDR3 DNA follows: TGTGCCAGCAGCCCGGACAGACTAAAAGAGACCCAGTACTTC. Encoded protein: CASSPDRLKETQYF.

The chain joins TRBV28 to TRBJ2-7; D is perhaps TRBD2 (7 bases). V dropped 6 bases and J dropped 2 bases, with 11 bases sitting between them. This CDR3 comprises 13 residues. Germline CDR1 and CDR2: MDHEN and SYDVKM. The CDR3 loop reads CASSRGAPYEQYF. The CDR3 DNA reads TGTGCCAGCAGCCGGGGGGCCCCCTACGAGCAGTACTTC.

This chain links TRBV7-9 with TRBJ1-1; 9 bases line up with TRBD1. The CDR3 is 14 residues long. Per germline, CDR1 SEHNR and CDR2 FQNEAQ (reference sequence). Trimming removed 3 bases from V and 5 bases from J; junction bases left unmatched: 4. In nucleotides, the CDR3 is TGTGCCAGCAGCTTGGGGACAGGGTATACTGAAGCTTTCTTT. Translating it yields CASSLGTGYTEAFF.

CDR3 bases: TGTGCCAGCAGCGAGGGACTTCTAACTCAAGAGACCCAGTACTTC. Amino acid sequence: CASSEGLLTQETQYF. The chain recombines TRBV9 with TRBJ2-5; a weak D match, TRBD2 (6 bases). This CDR3 is 15 amino acids long. Germline V gives CDR1 SGDLS, CDR2 YYNGEE. With 3 bases removed from V and 2 bases from J, the gap between germline ends came to 14 bases.

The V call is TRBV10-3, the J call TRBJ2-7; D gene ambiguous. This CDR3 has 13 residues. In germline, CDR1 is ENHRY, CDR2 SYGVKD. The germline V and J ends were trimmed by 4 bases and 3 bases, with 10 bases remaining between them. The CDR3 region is CAISATANYEQYF. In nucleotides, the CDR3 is TGTGCCATCAGTGCTACCGCTAACTACGAGCAGTACTTC.

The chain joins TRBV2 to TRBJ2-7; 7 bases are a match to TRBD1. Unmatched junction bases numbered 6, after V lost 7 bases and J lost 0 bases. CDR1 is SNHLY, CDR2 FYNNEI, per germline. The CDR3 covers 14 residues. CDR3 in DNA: TGTGCCAGCATGGGACAGCGACTCTCCTACGAGCAGTACTTC. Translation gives CASMGQRLSYEQYF.

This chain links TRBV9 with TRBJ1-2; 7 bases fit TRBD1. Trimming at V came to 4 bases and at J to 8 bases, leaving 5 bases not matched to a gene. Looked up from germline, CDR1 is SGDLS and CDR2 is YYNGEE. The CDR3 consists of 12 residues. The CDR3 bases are TGTGCCAGCAGCTCAAACAGGGGAGGCTACACCTTC. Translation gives CASSSNRGGYTF.

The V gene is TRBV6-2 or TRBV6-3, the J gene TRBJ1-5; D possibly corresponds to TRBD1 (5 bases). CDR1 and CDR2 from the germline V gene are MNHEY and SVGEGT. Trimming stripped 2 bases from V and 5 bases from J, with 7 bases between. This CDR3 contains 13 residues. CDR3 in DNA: TGTGCCAGCAGTTACATAGGGGATCAGCCCCAGCATTTT. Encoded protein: CASSYIGDQPQHF.

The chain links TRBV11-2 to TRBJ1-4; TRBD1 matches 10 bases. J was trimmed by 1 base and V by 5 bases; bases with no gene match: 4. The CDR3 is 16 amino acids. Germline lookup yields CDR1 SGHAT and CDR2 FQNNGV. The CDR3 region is CASSGGQGVTNEKLFF. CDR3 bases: TGTGCCAGCAGCGGCGGACAGGGGGTAACTAATGAAAAACTGTTTTTT.

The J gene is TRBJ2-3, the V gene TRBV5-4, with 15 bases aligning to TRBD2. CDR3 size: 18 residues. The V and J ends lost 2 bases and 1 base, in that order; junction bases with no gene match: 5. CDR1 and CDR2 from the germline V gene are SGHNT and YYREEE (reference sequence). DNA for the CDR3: TGTGCCAGCAGCTTAAAAGGACTAGCGGGAGGGCGCACAGATACGCAGTATTTT. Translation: CASSLKGLAGGRTDTQYF. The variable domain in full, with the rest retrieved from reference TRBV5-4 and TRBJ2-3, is ETGVTQSPTHLIKTRGQQVTLRCSSQSGHNTVSWYQQALGQGPQFIFQYYREEENGRGNFPPRFSGLQFPNYSSELNVNALELDDSALYLCASSLKGLAGGRTDTQYFGPGTRLTVL.

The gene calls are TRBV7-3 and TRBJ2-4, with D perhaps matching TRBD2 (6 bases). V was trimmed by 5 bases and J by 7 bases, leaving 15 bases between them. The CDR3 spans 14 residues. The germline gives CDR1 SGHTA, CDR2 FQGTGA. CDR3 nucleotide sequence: TGTGCCAGCAGCCCGACTAGTGATTCGAACATTCAGTACTTC. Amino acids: CASSPTSDSNIQYF.